One and the same sample provided the 4 T cell receptor beta chains below, sequenced in a study of PD-1 blockade in mismatch repair-deficient tumors. Assay used: immunoSEQ multiplex PCR; TCRdb lists only in-frame clones, some missing. There are 130,000 or so clones in the sample; roughly 86% occur only once, and about 13% lies in the top ten. The sequenced sample was peripheral blood, obtained 44 weeks after starting pembrolizumab. All receptors derive from an adult with mismatch repair-deficient cancer.

The genes are TRBV6-6 and TRBJ2-3; 7 nucleotides align to TRBD1. CDR3 length equals 15 residues. Losses at the gene ends were 6 bases for V and 3 bases for J; bases not matched to a gene: 9. Germline lookup yields CDR1 MNHNY and CDR2 SVGAGI (reference sequence). Written as DNA, the CDR3 is TGTGCCAGCAGGGAGACGCCGGGACAGACAGATACGCAGTATTTT. Its translation: CASRETPGQTDTQYF.

The chain is built from TRBV7-9 and TRBJ2-2, with D possibly being TRBD2 (6 bases). Germline CDR1 is SEHNR and CDR2 is FQNEAQ (reference sequence). V was shortened by 4 bases and J by 3 bases, with 18 bases between the two germline ends. CDR3 size: 17 residues. CDR3 region: CASSSHRGGNHTGELFF. In DNA, the CDR3 is TGTGCCAGCAGCTCCCACCGGGGCGGGAACCACACCGGGGAGCTGTTTTTT. Variable domain in full (rest from reference TRBV7-9 and TRBJ2-2): DTGVSQNPRHKITKRGQNVTFRCDPISEHNRLYWYRQTLGQGPEFLTYFQNEAQLEKSRLLSDRFSAERPKGSFSTLEIQRTEQGDSAMYLCASSSHRGGNHTGELFFGEGSRLTVL.

This rearrangement joins TRBV6-5 to TRBJ2-1; no reliable D call. Germline CDR1 MNHEY, CDR2 SVGAGI. This CDR3 contains 13 residues. Trimming stripped 0 bases from V and 8 bases from J, with 8 bases between. CDR3 residues: CASSYSNGYEQFF. The DNA for the CDR3 is TGTGCCAGCAGTTACTCAAACGGCTATGAGCAGTTCTTC.

The DNA of the CDR3 is TGCGCCAGCAGCCAGGGGGGGACAGGTCAAGAGACCCAGTACTTC. Amino acids: CASSQGGTGQETQYF. J is TRBJ2-5 and V is TRBV4-1, with a weak D call TRBD1 (8 bases). Germline CDR1 reads MGHRA; CDR2 reads YSYEKL. The CDR3 is made up of 15 amino acids. The germline V and J ends were trimmed by 3 bases and 2 bases, with 13 bases remaining between them.